The sequence of this T cell receptor (beta chain) was determined in a study of blood T cells in healthy people across ages. The V and J ends lost 6 bases and 2 bases respectively, with 14 bases between them. In germline, CDR1 is LGHDT, CDR2 YNNKEL (reference sequence). The CDR3 length is 15 residues. This clonotype was counted a few times. Its antigen is not known. The use of a sample-barcoded 5' primer and a J-beta primer mix characterized a second PCR of roughly 6 to 11 cycles. Any given sample supplied a minimum of 2.5 million CDR3-containing paired-end reads. TCRdb used MiXCR to reprocess the 5' RACE reads, holding one entry per CDR3 protein. This table has about 1,600,000 distinct CDR3 sequences, about 43% appearing once. The study, taken as a whole, reports: Per-million-T-cell TCR beta diversity fell roughly linearly with age.

The specimen sequenced was blood. The genes are TRBV3-1 and TRBJ2-1; TRBD1 might be the D (6 bases). The receptor was derived from a woman younger than 35 in good health. The CDR3 coding sequence is TGTGCCAGCAGAACAGGGCGGGCAGCCTACAATGAGCAGTTCTTC. Protein sequence: CASRTGRAAYNEQFF.